This T cell receptor (beta chain) stems from a study of CD8 T cells in Susac syndrome. TCR beta sequencing covered blood CD8+ and CD4+ T cells. While CD8+ and CD4+ T cells were isolated negatively, TEMRA cells were enriched by FACS. This CDR3 region has 13 residues. The V end lost 10 bases, the J end lost 5 bases, and 17 bases lay between the germline ends. Germline-derived CDR1 and CDR2 are KGHSH and LQKENI. Reverse transcription of roughly 0.5 to 1 ug RNA was performed with random hexamers. Across 54 Vbeta and 13 Jbeta, immunoSEQ multiplex PCR amplified TCR beta CDR3. TCRdb used MiXCR to reprocess the immunoSEQ multiplex PCR reads, holding one entry per CDR3 protein. This repertoire shows some 120,000 distinct CDR3 sequences, 94% found once; its top ten account for approximately 0.12%.

V and J are TRBV18 and TRBJ2-5; D is unresolved. The TCR originated in a human donor with multiple sclerosis. The specimen sequenced was CD4+ T cells from PBMCs. CDR3 nucleotides: TGTGCCACCTTAGAGACCCTCCAGGAGACCCAGTACTTC. This encodes CATLETLQETQYF.